The 20 T cell receptor beta chains below were found in one sample sequenced in a study of blood T cell repertoires in COVID-19. The repertoire was sequenced with immunoSEQ multiplex PCR; TCRdb's copy has only in-frame clones and lacks some. The table records some 270,000 clones, about 82% of them present only once. The sequencing sample was made of PBMCs or T cells enriched from blood (not recorded which). All receptors derive from a woman aged 45-60 years with acute COVID-19.

The genes are TRBV12-3 or TRBV12-4 and TRBJ1-5; D unclear. The ends were cut back, 3 bases at V and 5 bases at J, with 8 bases in the middle. The CDR3 extends over 13 amino acids. The DNA for the CDR3 is TGTGCCAGCAGTTTGTCCCTTCATCAGCCCCAGCATTTT. The encoded protein is CASSLSLHQPQHF.

The sample holds one count of this clone. The chain couples TRBV7-2 to TRBJ1-1; D gene unclear. In germline, CDR1 is SGHTA, CDR2 FQGNSA. V was shortened by 5 bases and J by 4 bases, with 8 bases between the two germline ends. There are 12 residues in the CDR3. The CDR3 region has the DNA TGTGCCAGCAGCCCCCGGAGCACTGAAGCTTTCTTT. Translating gives CASSPRSTEAFF.

This clone was seen only once. The rearrangement joins TRBV5-1 to TRBJ1-3; 8 bases map to TRBD1. Germline trimming cut 9 bases from V and 0 bases from J; bases unmatched to any gene: 5. CDR3 length: 14 amino acids. Germline assignment: CDR1 SGHRS and CDR2 YFSETQ. The CDR3 nucleotides are TGCGCCACCTCAGGGGGCAGCTCTGGAAACACCATATATTTT. Amino acid sequence: CATSGGSSGNTIYF. The entire variable domain, with the rest obtained from reference TRBV5-1 and TRBJ1-3, is as follows: KAGVTQTPRYLIKTRGQQVTLSCSPISGHRSVSWYQQTPGQGLQFLFEYFSETQRNKGNFPGRFSGRQFSNSRSEMNVSTLELGDSALYLCATSGGSSGNTIYFGEGSWLTVV.

The V gene is TRBV25-1, the J gene TRBJ2-1; D possibly corresponds to TRBD1 (7 bases). The CDR3 has 15 residues. The V gene's germline CDR1 is MGHDK and CDR2 SYGVNS. Trimming shortened V by 7 bases and J by 7 bases, and 20 bases separated the two germline ends. In DNA, the CDR3 is TGTGCCAGCATCGGAGGGAACAGGGGAAGGAATGAGCAGTTCTTC. Translated, it gives CASIGGNRGRNEQFF.

CDR3: CASSLGTGTNQPQHF. For the CDR3, the DNA is TGTGCCAGCAGCTTAGGGACAGGGACCAATCAGCCCCAGCATTTT. This chain connects TRBV7-2 to TRBJ1-5, with 8 bases fitting TRBD1. J was trimmed by 3 bases and V by 1 base; bases with no gene match: 2. The CDR3 length is 15 residues. Per germline, CDR1 SGHTA and CDR2 FQGNSA.

The genes are TRBV2 and TRBJ1-3; D perhaps matches TRBD1 (6 bases). Deletions cut 6 bases from V and 1 base from J, with 10 bases between. This CDR3 is built from 14 residues. In germline, CDR1 is SNHLY, CDR2 FYNNEI. In nucleotides, the CDR3 is TGTGCCAGCAGGCCAGGGACATCTGGAAACACCATATATTTT. Translating gives CASRPGTSGNTIYF.

The J gene is TRBJ2-3, the V gene TRBV29-1, with D possibly TRBD1 on 6 matching bases. CDR1 SQVTM and CDR2 ANQGSEA come from the germline V gene. Deletions cut 0 bases from V and 2 bases from J, with 18 bases between. CDR3 size: 17 residues. The CDR3 protein is CSVEDLGQLLFTDTQYF. In DNA form, the CDR3 reads TGCAGCGTTGAAGATCTAGGACAGCTTTTATTCACAGATACGCAGTATTTT.

This clone was observed a handful of times. DNA of the CDR3: TGTGCCAGCAGCTTAGATCCCACCCGGTTGAATGAGCAGTTCTTC. Encoded protein: CASSLDPTRLNEQFF. The V gene is TRBV7-9, the J gene TRBJ2-1; D is ambiguous. Germline CDR1 is SEHNR and CDR2 is FQNEAQ (reference sequence). This CDR3 is built from 15 residues. Trimming stripped 1 base from V and 7 bases from J, with 14 bases between.

This chain connects TRBV2 to TRBJ1-3, with 10 positions matching TRBD1. V gave up 4 bases and J gave up 1 base; unmatched junction bases: 7. CDR3 size: 17 residues. Looked up from germline, CDR1 is SNHLY and CDR2 is FYNNEI. The CDR3 sequence: CASSVPGQGRSGNTIYF. CDR3 bases: TGTGCCAGCAGTGTTCCGGGACAGGGGAGGTCTGGAAACACCATATATTTT. Full variable domain (rest looked up from reference TRBV2 and TRBJ1-3): EPEVTQTPSHQVTQMGQEVILRCVPISNHLYFYWYRQILGQKVEFLVSFYNNEISEKSEIFDDQFSVERPDGSNFTLKIRSTKLEDSAMYFCASSVPGQGRSGNTIYFGEGSWLTVV.

V and J are TRBV3-1 (or the pseudogene TRBV3-2) and TRBJ1-2; maybe TRBD1 (5 bases). The ends were cut back, 4 bases at V and 8 bases at J, with 14 bases in the middle. Germline V gene data show CDR1 as LGHDT and CDR2 as YNNKEL (reference sequence). This CDR3 is built from 13 residues. The CDR3 DNA reads as TGTGCCAGCAGCCCTTTGAGACAGACGGGCTACACCTTC. Translation: CASSPLRQTGYTF.

The J gene is TRBJ2-5, the V gene TRBV10-3, with a tentative D call TRBD2 (5 bases). CDR3 length: 12 residues. V lost 8 bases to trimming and J lost 5 bases, with 12 bases between them. CDR1 is ENHRY, CDR2 SYGVKD, per germline. In nucleotides, the CDR3 is TGTGCCATCGGAGGTGTCGGGGAGACCCAGTACTTC. It yields the protein CAIGGVGETQYF.

This clone was observed a handful of times. The chain joins TRBV7-2 to TRBJ2-1; the match to TRBD1 covers 8 bases. The CDR3 is made up of 16 amino acids. V gave up 5 bases and J gave up 5 bases; unmatched junction bases: 11. The V gene's germline CDR1 is SGHTA and CDR2 FQGNSA. The CDR3 nucleotides read TGTGCCAGCAGCCCGAGGGACAGGTGGGCAAACAATGAGCAGTTCTTC. Amino acids: CASSPRDRWANNEQFF.

This clone turned up a few times. The chain has TRBV11-2 and TRBJ1-1, with D possibly matching TRBD1 (5 bases). Germline V CDR1 and CDR2: SGHAT, FQNNGV. CDR3 length: 15 amino acids. Deletions cut 5 bases from V and 1 base from J, with 14 bases between. CDR3 sequence: CASSPAAGQNTEAFF. The CDR3 nucleotides are TGTGCCAGCAGCCCCGCGGCAGGGCAGAACACTGAAGCTTTCTTT.

The chain has TRBV6-5 and TRBJ1-3, with D unresolved. The germline gives CDR1 MNHEY, CDR2 SVGAGI. V was shortened by 7 bases and J by 0 bases, with 13 bases between the two germline ends. The CDR3 consists of 15 residues. For the CDR3, the DNA is TGTGCCAGCATGGTCACATTTACCTCTGGAAACACCATATATTTT. It is translated as CASMVTFTSGNTIYF.

J is TRBJ2-2 and V is TRBV6-6, with 7 bases lining up with TRBD1. Germline V CDR1 and CDR2: MNHNY, SVGAGI (reference sequence). Losses at the gene ends were 5 bases for V and 3 bases for J; bases not matched to a gene: 18. The CDR3 is 19 residues long. The CDR3 region has the DNA TGTGCCAGCAGTCATATCGCTATGGCAAGGGACAGCGACACCGGGGAGCTGTTTTTT. Encoded protein: CASSHIAMARDSDTGELFF.

This clone showed up just once. V gene TRBV4-3 combines with J gene TRBJ1-1, with unresolved D. Trimming pared 1 base from V and 7 bases from J, leaving 13 bases between. The CDR3 has 14 amino acids. Germline V lookup: CDR1 LGHNA, CDR2 YSLEER. CDR3 residues: CASSQVRTGGEAFF. As DNA, the CDR3 is TGCGCCAGCAGCCAAGTAAGGACGGGAGGTGAAGCTTTCTTT.

V and J are TRBV4-1 and TRBJ1-1; possibly TRBD1 for D (5 bases). CDR1 and CDR2 from the germline V gene are MGHRA and YSYEKL. This CDR3 spans 14 amino acids. Trimming cost V 3 bases and J 5 bases, with 13 bases left between them. The CDR3 DNA reads as TGCGCCAGCAGCCAGGCAGGGTTTGAGACTGAAGCTTTCTTT. Translation gives CASSQAGFETEAFF.

This clone occurred once. The chain employs TRBV6-1 and TRBJ2-7; TRBD2 agrees at 11 bases. V shed 1 base and J 0 bases; nucleotides not matched to a gene: 2. There are 16 residues in the CDR3. Germline CDR1 is MNHNS and CDR2 is SASEGT. CDR3 sequence (DNA): TGTGCCAGCAGTGAAGGACTAGCGGGGACCTCCTACGAGCAGTACTTC. It specifies CASSEGLAGTSYEQYF.

The chain has TRBV5-1 and TRBJ2-7, with 11 positions matching TRBD2. Germline CDR1 is SGHRS and CDR2 is YFSETQ. The CDR3 is made up of 14 amino acids. Germline trimming cut 4 bases from V and 2 bases from J; bases unmatched to any gene: 2. The CDR3 protein is CASSMGLAAYEQYF. CDR3 bases: TGCGCCAGCAGCATGGGACTAGCGGCCTACGAGCAGTACTTC.

V and J are TRBV6-2 or TRBV6-3 and TRBJ1-3, with D hard to call. Trimming removed 6 bases from V and 7 bases from J, with 22 bases in between. This CDR3 comprises 16 residues. Germline-derived CDR1 and CDR2 are MNHEY and SVGEGT. DNA of the CDR3: TGTGCCAGCAGACCTCTGGATATGCGGCTGCGGAACACCATATATTTT. This translates into CASRPLDMRLRNTIYF.